The 2 T cell receptor beta chains reported below all come from one sample, sequenced in a study of cytomegalovirus exposure and HLA in healthy donors. Researchers ran the PCR with 60 Vbeta and 13 Jbeta primers. TCRdb keeps only in-frame clones here, not all; method: immunoSEQ multiplex PCR. The sample holds some 100,000 clones, 65% to 75% seen once. The sample taken for sequencing was PBMCs. The receptors shown here come from a woman aged 18 to 35 in good health and CMV-seropositive.

Only a few counts were recorded for this clone. The chain has TRBV10-3 and TRBJ2-1; 7 bases fit TRBD2. This CDR3 spans 15 amino acids. V lost 7 bases, J lost 6 bases, and 12 bases stayed unmatched. Germline V CDR1 and CDR2: ENHRY, SYGVKD. The CDR3 reads CAITPPSGDLNEQFF. The CDR3 nucleotides read TGTGCCATCACCCCTCCTAGCGGAGACCTCAATGAGCAGTTCTTC.

This clone was counted between two and nine times. The chain joins TRBV28 to TRBJ1-6; TRBD1 agrees at 10 bases. Germline-derived CDR1 and CDR2 are MDHEN and SYDVKM. J lost 0 bases, V lost 5 bases, and 13 bases had no gene match. The CDR3 is 20 amino acids. The CDR3 loop reads CASSAGQGRSTSSYNSPLHF. DNA of the CDR3: TGTGCCAGCAGTGCGGGACAGGGGCGCTCAACCAGCTCCTATAATTCACCCCTCCACTTT. Looking up the rest from reference TRBV28 and TRBJ1-6 gives the full variable domain: DVKVTQSSRYLVKRTGEKVFLECVQDMDHENMFWYRQDPGLGLRLIYFSYDVKMKEKGDIPEGYSVSREKKERFSLILESASTNQTSMYLCASSAGQGRSTSSYNSPLHFGNGTRLTVT.